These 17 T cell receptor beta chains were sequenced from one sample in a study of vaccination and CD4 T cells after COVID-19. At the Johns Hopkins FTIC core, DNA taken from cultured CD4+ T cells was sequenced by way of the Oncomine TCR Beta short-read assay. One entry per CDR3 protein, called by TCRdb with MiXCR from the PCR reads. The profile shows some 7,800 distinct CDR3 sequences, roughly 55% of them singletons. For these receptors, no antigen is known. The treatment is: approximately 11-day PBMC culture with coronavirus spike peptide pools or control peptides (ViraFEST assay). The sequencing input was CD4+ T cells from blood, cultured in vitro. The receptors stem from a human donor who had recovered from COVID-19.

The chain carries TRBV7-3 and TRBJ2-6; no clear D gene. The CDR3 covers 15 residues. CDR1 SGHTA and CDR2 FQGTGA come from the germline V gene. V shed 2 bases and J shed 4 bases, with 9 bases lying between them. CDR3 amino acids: CASSLEPTGANVLTF. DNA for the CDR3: TGTGCCAGCAGCTTAGAGCCAACCGGGGCCAACGTCCTGACTTTC. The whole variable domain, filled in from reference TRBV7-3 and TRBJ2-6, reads GAGVSQTPSNKVTEKGKYVELRCDPISGHTALYWYRQSLGQGPEFLIYFQGTGAADDSGLPNDRFFAVRPEGSVSTLKIQRTERGDSAVYLCASSLEPTGANVLTFGAGSRLTVL.

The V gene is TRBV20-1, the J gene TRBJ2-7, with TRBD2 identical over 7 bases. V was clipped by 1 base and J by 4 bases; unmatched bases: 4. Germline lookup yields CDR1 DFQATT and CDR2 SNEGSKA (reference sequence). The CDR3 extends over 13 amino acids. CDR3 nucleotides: TGCAGTGCTAGAGCGGACGGGGGGTACGAGCAGTACTTC. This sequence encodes CSARADGGYEQYF.

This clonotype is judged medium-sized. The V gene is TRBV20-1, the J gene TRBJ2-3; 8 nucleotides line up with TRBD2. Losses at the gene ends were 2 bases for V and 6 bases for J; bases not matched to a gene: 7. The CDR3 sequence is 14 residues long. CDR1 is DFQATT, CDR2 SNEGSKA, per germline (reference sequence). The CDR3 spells CSARKRTSWDTQYF. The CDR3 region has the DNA TGCAGTGCTAGAAAAAGGACTAGCTGGGATACGCAGTATTTT.

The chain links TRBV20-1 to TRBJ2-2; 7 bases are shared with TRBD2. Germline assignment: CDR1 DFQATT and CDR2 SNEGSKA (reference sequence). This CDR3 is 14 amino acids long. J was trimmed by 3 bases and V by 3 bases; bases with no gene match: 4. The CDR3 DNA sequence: TGCAGTGCTAGTATGGGAGGGGACACCGGGGAGCTGTTTTTT. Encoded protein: CSASMGGDTGELFF.

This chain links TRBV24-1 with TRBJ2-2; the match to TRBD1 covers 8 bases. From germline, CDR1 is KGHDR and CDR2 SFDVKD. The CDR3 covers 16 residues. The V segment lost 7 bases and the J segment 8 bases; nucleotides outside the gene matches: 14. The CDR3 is CATSTSADRAAGELFF. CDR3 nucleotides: TGTGCCACCAGCACCTCGGCGGACAGGGCAGCGGGGGAGCTGTTTTTT.

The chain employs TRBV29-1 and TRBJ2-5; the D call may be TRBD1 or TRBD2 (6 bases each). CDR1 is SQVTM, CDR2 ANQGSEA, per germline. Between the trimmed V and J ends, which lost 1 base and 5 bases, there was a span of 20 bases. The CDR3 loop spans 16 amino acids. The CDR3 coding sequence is TGCAGCGTTGAAGCGAGGGGGGTTTGGATTTCGGAGACCCAGTACTTC. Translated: CSVEARGVWISETQYF.

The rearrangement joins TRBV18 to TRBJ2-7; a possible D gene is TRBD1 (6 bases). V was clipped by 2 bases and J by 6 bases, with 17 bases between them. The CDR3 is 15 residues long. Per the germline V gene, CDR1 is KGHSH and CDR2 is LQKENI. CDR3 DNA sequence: TGTGCCAGCTCACCAGACTCTAACACAGGGTCCGAGCAGTACTTC. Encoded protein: CASSPDSNTGSEQYF.

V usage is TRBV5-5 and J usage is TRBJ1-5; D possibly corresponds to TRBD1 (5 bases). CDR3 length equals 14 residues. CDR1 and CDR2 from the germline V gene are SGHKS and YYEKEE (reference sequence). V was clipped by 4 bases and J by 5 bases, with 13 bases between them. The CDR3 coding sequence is TGTGCCAGCAGCCCTACCGCGGGGGATCAGCCCCAGCATTTT. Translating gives CASSPTAGDQPQHF.

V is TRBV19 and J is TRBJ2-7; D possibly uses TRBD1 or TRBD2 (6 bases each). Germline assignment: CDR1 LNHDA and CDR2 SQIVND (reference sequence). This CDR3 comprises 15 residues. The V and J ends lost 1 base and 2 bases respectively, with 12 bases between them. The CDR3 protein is CASSIGGAITYEQYF. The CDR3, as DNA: TGTGCCAGTAGTATAGGGGGGGCGATTACCTACGAGCAGTACTTC. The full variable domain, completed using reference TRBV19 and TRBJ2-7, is DGGITQSPKYLFRKEGQNVTLSCEQNLNHDAMYWYRQDPGQGLRLIYYSQIVNDFQKGDIAEGYSVSREKKESFPLTVTSAQKNPTAFYLCASSIGGAITYEQYFGPGTRLTVT.

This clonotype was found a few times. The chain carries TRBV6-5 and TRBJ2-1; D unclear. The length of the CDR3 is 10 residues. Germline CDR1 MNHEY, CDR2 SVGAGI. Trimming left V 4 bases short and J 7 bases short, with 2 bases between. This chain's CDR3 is CASSLNEQFF. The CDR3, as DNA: TGTGCCAGCAGTTTAAATGAGCAGTTCTTC.

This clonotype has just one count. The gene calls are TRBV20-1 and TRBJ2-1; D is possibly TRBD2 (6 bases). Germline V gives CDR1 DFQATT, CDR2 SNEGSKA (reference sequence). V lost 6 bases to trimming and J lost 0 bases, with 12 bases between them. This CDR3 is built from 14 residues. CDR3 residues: CSALGEDSYNEQFF. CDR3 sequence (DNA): TGCAGTGCCCTCGGGGAGGACTCCTACAATGAGCAGTTCTTC.

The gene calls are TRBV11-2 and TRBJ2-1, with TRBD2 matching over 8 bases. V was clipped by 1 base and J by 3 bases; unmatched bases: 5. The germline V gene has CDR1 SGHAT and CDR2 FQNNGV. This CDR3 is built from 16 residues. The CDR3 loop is CASSLGSSGYYNEQFF. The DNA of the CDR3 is TGTGCCAGCAGCTTAGGATCTAGCGGGTACTACAATGAGCAGTTCTTC.

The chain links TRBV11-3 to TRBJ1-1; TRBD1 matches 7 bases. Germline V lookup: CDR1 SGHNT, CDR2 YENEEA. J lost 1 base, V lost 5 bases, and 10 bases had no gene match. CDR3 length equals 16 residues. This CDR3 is CASSPTTGSWNTEAFF. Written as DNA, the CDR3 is TGTGCCAGCAGCCCAACGACAGGGTCTTGGAACACTGAAGCTTTCTTT.

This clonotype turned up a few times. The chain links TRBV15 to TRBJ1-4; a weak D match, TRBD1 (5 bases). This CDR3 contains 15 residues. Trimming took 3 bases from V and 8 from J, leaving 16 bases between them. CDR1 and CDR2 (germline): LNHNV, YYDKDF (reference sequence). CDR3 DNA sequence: TGTGCCACCAGCAGCGACAGCTGGTCGCGGGAAAAACTGTTTTTT. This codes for CATSSDSWSREKLFF.

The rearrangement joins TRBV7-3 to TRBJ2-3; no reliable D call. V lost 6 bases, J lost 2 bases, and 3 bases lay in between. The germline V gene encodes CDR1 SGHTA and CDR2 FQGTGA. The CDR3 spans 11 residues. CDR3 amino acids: CASSSTDTQYF. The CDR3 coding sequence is TGTGCCAGCAGTTCCACAGATACGCAGTATTTT. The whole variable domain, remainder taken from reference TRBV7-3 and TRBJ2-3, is GAGVSQTPSNKVTEKGKYVELRCDPISGHTALYWYRQSLGQGPEFLIYFQGTGAADDSGLPNDRFFAVRPEGSVSTLKIQRTERGDSAVYLCASSSTDTQYFGPGTRLTVL.

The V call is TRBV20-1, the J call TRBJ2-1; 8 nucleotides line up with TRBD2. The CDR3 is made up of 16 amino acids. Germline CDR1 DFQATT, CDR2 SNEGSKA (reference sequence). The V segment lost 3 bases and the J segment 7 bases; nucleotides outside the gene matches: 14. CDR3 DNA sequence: TGCAGTGCTAGTGTTGGAGCGGGAGTACGGGAGAATGAGCAGTTCTTC. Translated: CSASVGAGVRENEQFF.

The CDR3 protein is CASSPGPTGEKLFF. The CDR3 region has the DNA TGTGCCAGCAGCCCCGGTCCTACGGGAGAAAAACTGTTTTTT. J is TRBJ1-4 and V is TRBV7-2; no clear D. CDR1 is SGHTA and CDR2 is FQGNSA in the germline V gene. The CDR3 length is 14 residues. V lost 5 bases to trimming and J lost 8 bases, with 15 bases between them. Full variable domain (rest looked up from reference TRBV7-2 and TRBJ1-4): GAGVSQSPSNKVTEKGKDVELRCDPISGHTALYWYRQSLGQGLEFLIYFQGNSAPDKSGLPSDRFSAERTGGSVSTLTIQRTQQEDSAVYLCASSPGPTGEKLFFGSGTQLSVL.